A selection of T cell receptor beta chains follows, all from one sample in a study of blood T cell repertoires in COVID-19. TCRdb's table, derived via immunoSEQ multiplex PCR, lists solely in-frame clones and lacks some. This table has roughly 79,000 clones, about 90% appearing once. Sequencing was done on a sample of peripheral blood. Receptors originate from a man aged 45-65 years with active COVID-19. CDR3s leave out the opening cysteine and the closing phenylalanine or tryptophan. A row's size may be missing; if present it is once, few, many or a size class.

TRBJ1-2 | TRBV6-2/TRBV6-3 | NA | ASSYPNYGYT
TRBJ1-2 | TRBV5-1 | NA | ASYETHYGYT
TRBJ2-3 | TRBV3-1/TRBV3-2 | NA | ASSLRQGYTDTQY
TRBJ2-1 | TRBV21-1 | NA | ASSKSTKQPGDEQF
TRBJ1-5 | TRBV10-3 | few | AISEGRGNNQPQH
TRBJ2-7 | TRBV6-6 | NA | ASSYTGAMSYEQY
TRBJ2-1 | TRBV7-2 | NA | ASSPSESSYNEQF
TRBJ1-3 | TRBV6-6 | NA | ASSRLWDSSGNTIY
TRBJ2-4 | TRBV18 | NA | ASSPGWSFLAKNIQY
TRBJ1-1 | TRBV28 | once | ASSPQYTEAF
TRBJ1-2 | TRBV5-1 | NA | ASSPPGRYGYT
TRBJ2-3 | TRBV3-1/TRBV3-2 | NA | ASSLIGGSGGVDTQY
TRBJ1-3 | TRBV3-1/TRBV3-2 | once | ASSQSTRVKGNTIY
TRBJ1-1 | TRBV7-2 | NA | ASSSRQGHTEAF
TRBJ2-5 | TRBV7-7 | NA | ASSPGASGGLRETQY
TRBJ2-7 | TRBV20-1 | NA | SARSGHEQY
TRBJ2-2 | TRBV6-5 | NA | ASSYNGELF
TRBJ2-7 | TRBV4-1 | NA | ASSRTDTGTYEQY
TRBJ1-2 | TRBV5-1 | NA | ASSLAGQRPYT
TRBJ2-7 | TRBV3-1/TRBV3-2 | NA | ASSYSLYEQY
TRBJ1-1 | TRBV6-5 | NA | ASSYWGGIDEAF
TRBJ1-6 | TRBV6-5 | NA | ASRPEARYRPLH
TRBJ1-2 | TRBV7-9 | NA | ASSLKRQPNGKDYGYT
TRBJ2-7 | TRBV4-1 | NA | ASSQEKDRGHEQY
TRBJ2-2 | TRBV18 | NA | ASSSPPGQGRGTGELF
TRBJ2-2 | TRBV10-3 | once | AISTRQRTGSTGELF
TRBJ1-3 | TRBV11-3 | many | ASSSFRQASGNTIY
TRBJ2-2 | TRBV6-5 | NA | ASSWGQSNTGELF
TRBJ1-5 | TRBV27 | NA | ASGGQSAQPQH
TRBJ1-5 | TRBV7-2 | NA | ASSPDRGQPQH
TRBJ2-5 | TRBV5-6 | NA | ASSPGTGWWETQY
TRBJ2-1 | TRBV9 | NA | ASSVAQGAGNEQF
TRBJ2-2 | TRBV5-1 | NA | ASNRGQGAAMNTGELF
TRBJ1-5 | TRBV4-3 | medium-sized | ASAYDSNSNQPQH
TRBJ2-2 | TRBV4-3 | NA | ASASGLRNTGELF
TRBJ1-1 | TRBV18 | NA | ASSPRHSVNTEAF
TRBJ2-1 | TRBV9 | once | ASSVGSWTSGNLYNEQF
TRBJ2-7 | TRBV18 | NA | ASSQPGLGAYEQY
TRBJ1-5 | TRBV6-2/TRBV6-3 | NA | ASSYLGQVRGSQPQH
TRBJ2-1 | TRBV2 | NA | ASSPGTSGYNEQF
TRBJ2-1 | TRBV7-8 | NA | ASSLTGKHNEQF